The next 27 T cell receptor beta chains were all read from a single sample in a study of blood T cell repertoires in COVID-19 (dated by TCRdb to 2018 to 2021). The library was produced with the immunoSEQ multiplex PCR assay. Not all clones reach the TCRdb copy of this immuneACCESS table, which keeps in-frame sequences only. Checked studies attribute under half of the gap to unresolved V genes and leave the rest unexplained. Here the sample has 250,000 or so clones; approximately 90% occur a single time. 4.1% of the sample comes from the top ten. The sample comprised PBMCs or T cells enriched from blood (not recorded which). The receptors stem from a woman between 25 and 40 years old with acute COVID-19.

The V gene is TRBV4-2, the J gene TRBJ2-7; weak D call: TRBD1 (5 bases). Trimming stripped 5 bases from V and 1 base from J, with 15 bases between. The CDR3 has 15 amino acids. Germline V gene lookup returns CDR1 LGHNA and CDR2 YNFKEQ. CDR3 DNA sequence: TGTGCCAGCAGCTCGGACACTATGTCGTCCTACGAGCAGTACTTC. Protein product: CASSSDTMSSYEQYF.

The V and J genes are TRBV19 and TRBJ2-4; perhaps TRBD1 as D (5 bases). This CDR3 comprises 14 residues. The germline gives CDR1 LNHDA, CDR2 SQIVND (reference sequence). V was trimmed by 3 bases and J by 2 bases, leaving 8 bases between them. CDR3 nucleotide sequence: TGTGCCAGTAGTATTCAGGGAACCAAAAACATTCAGTACTTC. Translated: CASSIQGTKNIQYF.

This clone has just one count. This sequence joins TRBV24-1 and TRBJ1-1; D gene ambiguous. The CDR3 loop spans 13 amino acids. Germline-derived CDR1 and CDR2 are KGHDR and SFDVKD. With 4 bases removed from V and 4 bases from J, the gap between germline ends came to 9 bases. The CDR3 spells CATSDPEGTEAFF. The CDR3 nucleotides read TGTGCCACCAGTGACCCTGAGGGCACTGAAGCTTTCTTT.

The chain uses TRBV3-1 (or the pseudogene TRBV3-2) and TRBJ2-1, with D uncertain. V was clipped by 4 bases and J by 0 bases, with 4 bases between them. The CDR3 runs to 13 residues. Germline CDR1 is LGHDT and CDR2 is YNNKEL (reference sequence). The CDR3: CASSLYSYNEQFF. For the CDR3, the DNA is TGTGCCAGCAGCCTGTACTCCTACAATGAGCAGTTCTTC.

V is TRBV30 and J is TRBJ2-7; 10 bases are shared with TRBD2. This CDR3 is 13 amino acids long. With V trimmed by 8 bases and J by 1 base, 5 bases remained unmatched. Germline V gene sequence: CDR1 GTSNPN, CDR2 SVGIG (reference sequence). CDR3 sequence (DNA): TGTGCCGGGGGACTAGCGTCGTCCTACGAGCAGTACTTC. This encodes CAGGLASSYEQYF.

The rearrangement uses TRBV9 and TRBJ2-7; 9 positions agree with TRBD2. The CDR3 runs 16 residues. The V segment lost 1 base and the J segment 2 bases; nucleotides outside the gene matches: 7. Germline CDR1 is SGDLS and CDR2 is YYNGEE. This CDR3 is CASSVYSGGAPYEQYF. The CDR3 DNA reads TGTGCCAGCAGCGTATATAGCGGGGGCGCCCCCTACGAGCAGTACTTC.

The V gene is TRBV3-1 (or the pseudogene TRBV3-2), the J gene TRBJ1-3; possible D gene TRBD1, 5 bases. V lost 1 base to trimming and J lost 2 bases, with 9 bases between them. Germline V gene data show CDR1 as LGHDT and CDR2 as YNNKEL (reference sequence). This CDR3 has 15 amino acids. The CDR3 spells CASSQGPGPGNTIYF. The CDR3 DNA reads TGTGCCAGCAGCCAAGGTCCAGGGCCTGGAAACACCATATATTTT.

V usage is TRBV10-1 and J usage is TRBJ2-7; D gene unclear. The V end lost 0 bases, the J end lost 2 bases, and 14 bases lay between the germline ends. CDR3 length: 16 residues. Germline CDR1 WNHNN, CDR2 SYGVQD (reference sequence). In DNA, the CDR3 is TGCGCCAGCAGTGAGTCGAGTGTTAAAGCCACCTACGAGCAGTACTTC. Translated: CASSESSVKATYEQYF.

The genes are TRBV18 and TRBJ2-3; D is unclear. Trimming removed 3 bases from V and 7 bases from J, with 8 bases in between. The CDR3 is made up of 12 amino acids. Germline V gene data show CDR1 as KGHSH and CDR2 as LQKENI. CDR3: CASSPPENTQYF. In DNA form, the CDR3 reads TGTGCCAGCTCACCTCCCGAGAATACGCAGTATTTT.

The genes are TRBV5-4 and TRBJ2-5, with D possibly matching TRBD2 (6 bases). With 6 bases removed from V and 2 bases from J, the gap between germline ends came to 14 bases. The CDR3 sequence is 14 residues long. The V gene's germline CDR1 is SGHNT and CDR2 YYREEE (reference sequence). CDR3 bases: TGTGCCAGCACTCCCGGAGGGATACAAGAGACCCAGTACTTC. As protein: CASTPGGIQETQYF.

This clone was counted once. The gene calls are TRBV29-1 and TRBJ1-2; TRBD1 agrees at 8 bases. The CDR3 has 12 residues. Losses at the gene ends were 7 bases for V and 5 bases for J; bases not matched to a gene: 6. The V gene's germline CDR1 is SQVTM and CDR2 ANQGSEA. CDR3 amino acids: CSATGQDYGYTF. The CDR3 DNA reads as TGCAGCGCCACGGGACAGGATTATGGCTACACCTTC.

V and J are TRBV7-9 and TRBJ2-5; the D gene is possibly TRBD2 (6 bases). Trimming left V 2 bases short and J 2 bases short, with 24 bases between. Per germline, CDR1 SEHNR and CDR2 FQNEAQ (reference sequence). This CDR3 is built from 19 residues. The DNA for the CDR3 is TGTGCCAGCAGCTTAACCGATGGAAAGAGGGTGGGACTTCAAGAGACCCAGTACTTC. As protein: CASSLTDGKRVGLQETQYF.

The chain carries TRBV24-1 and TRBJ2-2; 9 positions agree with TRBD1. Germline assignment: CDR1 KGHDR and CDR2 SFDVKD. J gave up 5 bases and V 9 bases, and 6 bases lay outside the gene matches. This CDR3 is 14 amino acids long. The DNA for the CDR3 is TGTGCCACCCAGGGACAGGGAGAAACCGGGGAGCTGTTTTTT. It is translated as CATQGQGETGELFF.

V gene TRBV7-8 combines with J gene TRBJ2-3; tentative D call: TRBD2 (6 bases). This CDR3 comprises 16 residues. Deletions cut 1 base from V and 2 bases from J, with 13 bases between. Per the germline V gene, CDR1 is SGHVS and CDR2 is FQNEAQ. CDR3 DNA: TGTGCCAGCAGCTTAGGCGGGGCCAGGGCCACAGATACGCAGTATTTT. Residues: CASSLGGARATDTQYF. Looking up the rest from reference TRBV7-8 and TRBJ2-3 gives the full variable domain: GAGVSQSPRYKVAKRGQDVALRCDPISGHVSLFWYQQALGQGPEFLTYFQNEAQLDKSGLPSDRFFAERPEGSVSTLKIQRTQQEDSAVYLCASSLGGARATDTQYFGPGTRLTVL.

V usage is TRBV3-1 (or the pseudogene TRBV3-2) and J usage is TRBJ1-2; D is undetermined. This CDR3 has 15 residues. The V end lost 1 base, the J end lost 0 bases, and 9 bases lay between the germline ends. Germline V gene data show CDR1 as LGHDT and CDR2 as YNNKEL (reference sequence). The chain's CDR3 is CASSQAAAANYGYTF. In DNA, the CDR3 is TGTGCCAGCAGCCAAGCGGCGGCAGCTAACTATGGCTACACCTTC.

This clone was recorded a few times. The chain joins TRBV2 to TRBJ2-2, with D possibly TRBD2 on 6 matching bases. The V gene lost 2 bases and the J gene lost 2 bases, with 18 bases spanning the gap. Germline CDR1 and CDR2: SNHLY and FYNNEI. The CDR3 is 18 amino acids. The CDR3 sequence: CASSETILAFRNTGELFF. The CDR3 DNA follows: TGTGCCAGCAGTGAAACGATACTAGCTTTCCGCAACACCGGGGAGCTGTTTTTT. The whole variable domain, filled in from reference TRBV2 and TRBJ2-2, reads EPEVTQTPSHQVTQMGQEVILRCVPISNHLYFYWYRQILGQKVEFLVSFYNNEISEKSEIFDDQFSVERPDGSNFTLKIRSTKLEDSAMYFCASSETILAFRNTGELFFGEGSRLTVL.

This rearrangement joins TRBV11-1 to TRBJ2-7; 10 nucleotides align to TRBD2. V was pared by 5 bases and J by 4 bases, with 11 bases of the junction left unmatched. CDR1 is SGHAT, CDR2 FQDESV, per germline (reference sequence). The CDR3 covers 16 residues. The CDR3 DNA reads TGTGCCAGCAGCCCGTCGGGTACTAGCGGGGTTTACGAGCAGTACTTC. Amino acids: CASSPSGTSGVYEQYF.

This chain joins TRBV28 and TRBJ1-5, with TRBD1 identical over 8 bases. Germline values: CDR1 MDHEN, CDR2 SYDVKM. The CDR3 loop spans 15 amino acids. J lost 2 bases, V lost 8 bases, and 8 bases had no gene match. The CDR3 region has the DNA TGTGCCAGCCGGACAGGGACGAATGGCAATCAGCCCCAGCATTTT. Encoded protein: CASRTGTNGNQPQHF.

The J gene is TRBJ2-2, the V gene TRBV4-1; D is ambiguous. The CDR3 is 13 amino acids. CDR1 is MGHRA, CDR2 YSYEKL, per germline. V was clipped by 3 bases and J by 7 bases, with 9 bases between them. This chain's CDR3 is CASSQPSGGELFF. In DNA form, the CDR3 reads TGCGCCAGCAGCCAGCCGTCAGGCGGGGAGCTGTTTTTT.

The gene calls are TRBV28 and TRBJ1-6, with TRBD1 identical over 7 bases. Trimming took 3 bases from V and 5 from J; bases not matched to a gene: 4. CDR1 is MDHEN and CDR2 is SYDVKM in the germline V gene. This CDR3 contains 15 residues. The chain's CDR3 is CASSFKGADNSPLHF. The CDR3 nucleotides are TGTGCCAGCAGTTTTAAGGGGGCCGATAATTCACCCCTCCACTTT.

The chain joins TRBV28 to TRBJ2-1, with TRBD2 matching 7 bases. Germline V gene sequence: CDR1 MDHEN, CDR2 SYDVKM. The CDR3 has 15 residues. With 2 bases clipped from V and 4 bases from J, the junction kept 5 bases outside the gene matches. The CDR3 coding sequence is TGTGCCAGCAGTTTAGCGGGAGAAGGTTACAATGAGCAGTTCTTC. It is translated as CASSLAGEGYNEQFF.

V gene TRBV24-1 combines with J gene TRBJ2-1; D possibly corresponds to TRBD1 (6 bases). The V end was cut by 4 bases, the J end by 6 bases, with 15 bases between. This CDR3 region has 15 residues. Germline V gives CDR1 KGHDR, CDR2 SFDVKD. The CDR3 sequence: CATSDPGTHGNEQFF. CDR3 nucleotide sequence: TGTGCCACCAGTGACCCCGGGACACACGGCAATGAGCAGTTCTTC.

CDR3 coding DNA: TGCGCCAGCAGCTCCGGGACTAGCGGTCTTCGAGGGTCCTACAATGAGCAGTTCTTC. Translated, it gives CASSSGTSGLRGSYNEQFF. The rearrangement joins TRBV5-1 to TRBJ2-1; 11 positions match TRBD2. The CDR3 consists of 19 residues. Germline V CDR1 and CDR2: SGHRS, YFSETQ. Trimming at V came to 3 bases and at J to 1 base, leaving 12 bases not matched to a gene.

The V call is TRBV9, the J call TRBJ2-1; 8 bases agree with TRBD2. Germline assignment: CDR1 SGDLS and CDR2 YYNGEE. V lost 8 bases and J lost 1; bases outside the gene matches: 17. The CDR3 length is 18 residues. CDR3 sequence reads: CASGSNPSGPASYNEQFF. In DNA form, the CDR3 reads TGTGCCAGTGGAAGCAACCCTAGCGGGCCAGCATCCTACAATGAGCAGTTCTTC.

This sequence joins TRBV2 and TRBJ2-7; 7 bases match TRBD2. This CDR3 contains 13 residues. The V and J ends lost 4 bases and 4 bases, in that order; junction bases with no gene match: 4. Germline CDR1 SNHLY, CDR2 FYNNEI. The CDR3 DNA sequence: TGTGCCAGCAGTGGGGGGGGGAGTTACGAGCAGTACTTC. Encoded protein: CASSGGGSYEQYF.

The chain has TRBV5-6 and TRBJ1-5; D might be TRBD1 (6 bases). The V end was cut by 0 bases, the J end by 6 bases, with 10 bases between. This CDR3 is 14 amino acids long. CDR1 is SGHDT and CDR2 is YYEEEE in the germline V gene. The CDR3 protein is CASSLASGVQPQHF. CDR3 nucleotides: TGTGCCAGCAGCTTGGCCTCAGGGGTTCAGCCCCAGCATTTT.

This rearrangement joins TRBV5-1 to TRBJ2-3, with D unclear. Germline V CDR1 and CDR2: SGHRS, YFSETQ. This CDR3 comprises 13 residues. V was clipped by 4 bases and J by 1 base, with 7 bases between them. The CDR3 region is CASSTPGTDTQYF. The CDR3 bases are TGCGCCAGCAGCACTCCGGGCACAGATACGCAGTATTTT.